Presented here are 25 T cell receptor beta chains from one specimen sequenced in a study of regulatory T cells in long-lasting Graves disease. The time point denotes: newly diagnosed GD, antithyroid drugs for less than 3 months. The TCR library was made from RNA extracted from PBMCs. Construction of TCR beta libraries relied on iRepertoire HTBI primers and on Arm-PCR targeting CDR3 regions. TCRdb itself ran the multiplex PCR reads through MiXCR, one entry per CDR3 protein. This sample has approximately 400,000 distinct CDR3 sequences, with around a sixth found just once. The source was peripheral blood mononuclear cells (PBMCs), collected at new diagnosis, from a patient treated with antithyroid drugs. The source of these receptors is a female donor with Graves disease.

This clonotype has ten or more counts. V is TRBV24-1 and J is TRBJ2-3; no firm D call. The CDR3 extends over 17 amino acids. Germline lookup yields CDR1 KGHDR and CDR2 SFDVKD. Trimming shortened V by 2 bases and J by 1 base, and 15 bases separated the two germline ends. CDR3 in DNA: TGTGCCACCAGTGATTGGGATGGTGCATTGGGCACAGATACGCAGTATTTT. It translates to CATSDWDGALGTDTQYF.

This clonotype came up many times. This chain links TRBV3-1 with TRBJ2-2; no firm D call. Germline CDR1 and CDR2: LGHDT and YNNKEL (reference sequence). The V gene lost 0 bases and the J gene lost 1 base, with 6 bases spanning the gap. The CDR3 length is 15 residues. The CDR3 region is CASSQDLRNTGELFF. Here the CDR3 DNA reads TGTGCCAGCAGCCAAGATTTACGGAACACCGGGGAGCTGTTTTTT.

This clonotype occurred a few times. V is TRBV7-6 and J is TRBJ2-7, with D uncertain. The V end lost 6 bases, the J end lost 5 bases, and 11 bases lay between the germline ends. The CDR3 runs to 12 residues. CDR1 is SGHVS and CDR2 is FNYEAQ in the germline V gene. The CDR3 here is CASSGLTHEQYF. CDR3 coding DNA: TGTGCCAGCAGTGGTCTTACCCACGAGCAGTACTTC. The entire variable domain, with the rest obtained from reference TRBV7-6 and TRBJ2-7, is as follows: GAGVSQSPRYKVTKRGQDVALRCDPISGHVSLYWYRQALGQGPEFLTYFNYEAQQDKSGLPNDRFSAERPEGSISTLTIQRTEQRDSAMYRCASSGLTHEQYFGPGTRLTVT.

This clonotype was counted ten times or more. The chain couples TRBV7-2 to TRBJ1-2, with TRBD1 as a possible D gene (6 bases). Germline loops: CDR1 SGHTA, CDR2 FQGNSA. The CDR3 runs to 16 residues. V lost 5 bases to trimming and J lost 2 bases, with 18 bases between them. The CDR3 coding sequence is TGTGCCAGCAGCACAGGGCCCAGGGGTCAGAACTATGGCTACACCTTC. Amino acids: CASSTGPRGQNYGYTF.

This clonotype was recorded at least ten times. This chain links TRBV24-1 with TRBJ2-3; 10 positions agree with TRBD1. Germline CDR1 is KGHDR and CDR2 is SFDVKD. Trimming took 5 bases from V and 4 from J; bases not matched to a gene: 5. The CDR3 covers 15 residues. CDR3 in amino acids: CATSGGTGAPDTQYF. DNA for the CDR3: TGTGCCACCAGTGGAGGGACAGGGGCGCCAGATACGCAGTATTTT.

In its sample, this clonotype was seen many times. The chain has TRBV7-9 and TRBJ1-1; maybe TRBD1 (5 bases). The CDR3 loop spans 16 amino acids. The V end lost 4 bases, the J end lost 10 bases, and 25 bases lay between the germline ends. Per the germline V gene, CDR1 is SEHNR and CDR2 is FQNEAQ (reference sequence). CDR3 in amino acids: CASSYQTLGTDTGAFF. The DNA for the CDR3 is TGTGCCAGCAGCTACCAAACCCTCGGGACTGACACCGGAGCTTTCTTT.

The chain couples TRBV12-3 or TRBV12-4 to TRBJ2-2, with 8 bases fitting TRBD2. The CDR3 is 13 residues long. V was clipped by 8 bases and J by 8 bases; unmatched bases: 7. The CDR3 region has the DNA TGTGCCAGCCGGGAGGGCCTGGGGGGGGAGCTGTTTTTT. Translated: CASREGLGGELFF.

A remark on this clonotype: A read error may explain this, as a much larger clone is one base away. The chain links TRBV6-2 or TRBV6-3 to TRBJ2-7; possibly TRBD2 for D (6 bases). Looked up from germline, CDR1 is MNHEY and CDR2 is SVGEGT. The CDR3 runs 16 residues. V lost 7 bases and J 1 base, leaving 20 bases between the germline ends. This chain's CDR3 is CASNSGERVGSYEQYF. DNA for the CDR3: TGTGCCAGCAATAGCGGTGAACGGGTCGGGTCCTACGAGCAGTACTTC.

This chain links TRBV10-3 with TRBJ1-1; 8 bases agree with TRBD1. The CDR3 length is 15 residues. Germline CDR1 ENHRY, CDR2 SYGVKD. J gave up 1 base and V 6 bases, and 7 bases lay outside the gene matches. The CDR3 nucleotides are TGTGCCATCAGCGATGCCGGGACAGGGAACACTGAAGCTTTCTTT. It yields the protein CAISDAGTGNTEAFF.

V usage is TRBV6-1 and J usage is TRBJ1-5, with TRBD1 matching over 10 bases. J lost 6 bases, V lost 6 bases, and 8 bases had no gene match. The length of the CDR3 is 15 residues. In germline, CDR1 is MNHNS, CDR2 SASEGT. The CDR3 sequence: CASSSTGGGTQPQHF. The CDR3 bases are TGTGCCAGCAGCTCGACAGGGGGCGGGACTCAGCCCCAGCATTTT.

This clonotype has ten or more counts. This chain uses TRBV12-3 or TRBV12-4 with TRBJ2-7; 16 bases fit TRBD2. V lost 3 bases to trimming and J lost 9 bases; unmatched junction nucleotides: 11. This CDR3 has 17 residues. DNA for the CDR3: TGTGCCAGCAGTTTGGTGGTGGGACTAGCGGGAGGGCCACTGCAGTACTTC. This sequence encodes CASSLVVGLAGGPLQYF.

There are many counts of this clonotype. V gene TRBV12-3 or TRBV12-4 combines with J gene TRBJ2-5; 11 bases line up with TRBD2. The CDR3 contains 14 residues. With V trimmed by 8 bases and J by 4 bases, 6 bases remained unmatched. The CDR3, as DNA: TGTGCCAGCGGGCTTAGCGGGGGGGCAGAGACCCAGTACTTC. Translation: CASGLSGGAETQYF.

The sample holds many counts of this clonotype. V is TRBV4-3 and J is TRBJ2-7; 8 bases align to TRBD2. CDR3 length: 14 residues. J lost 5 bases, V lost 0 bases, and 3 bases had no gene match. Germline V lookup: CDR1 LGHNA, CDR2 YSLEER. CDR3 loop: CASSQERLANEQYF. Written as DNA, the CDR3 is TGCGCCAGCAGCCAAGAGAGACTAGCGAACGAGCAGTACTTC.

The rearrangement uses TRBV2 and TRBJ2-1; 11 bases agree with TRBD1. The ends lost 6 bases at V and 2 bases at J; junction bases unmatched: 12. Per germline, CDR1 SNHLY and CDR2 FYNNEI. The CDR3 length is 18 residues. Here the CDR3 DNA reads TGTGCCAGCAGAGCTTGGACAGGGGGCGGACTAACCTACAATGAGCAGTTCTTC. Translated, it gives CASRAWTGGGLTYNEQFF.

This clonotype was seen many times. The chain employs TRBV29-1 and TRBJ2-7; no clear D gene. CDR3 length: 13 residues. Looked up from germline, CDR1 is SQVTM and CDR2 is ANQGSEA. The V end lost 0 bases, the J end lost 0 bases, and 6 bases lay between the germline ends. CDR3 loop: CSVEDRDSYEQYF. CDR3 DNA sequence: TGCAGCGTTGAAGATCGAGACTCCTACGAGCAGTACTTC.

This clonotype was seen at least ten times. V is TRBV6-1 and J is TRBJ2-1, with D unresolved. This CDR3 has 12 residues. The germline V gene has CDR1 MNHNS and CDR2 SASEGT. The germline V and J ends were trimmed by 3 bases and 4 bases, with 4 bases remaining between them. DNA for the CDR3: TGTGCCAGCAGTGACGGGTACAATGAGCAGTTCTTC. Protein: CASSDGYNEQFF.

This clonotype came up many times. As DNA, the CDR3 is TGCAGTGCTCGGGACATCCAAGAGACCCAGTACTTC. It translates to CSARDIQETQYF. V and J are TRBV20-1 and TRBJ2-5; D possibly corresponds to TRBD1 (6 bases). There are 12 residues in the CDR3. Between the trimmed V and J ends, which lost 5 bases and 1 base, there was a span of 8 bases. Germline loops: CDR1 DFQATT, CDR2 SNEGSKA (reference sequence).

This clonotype came up many times. J is TRBJ2-3 and V is TRBV7-8, with 10 bases identical to TRBD2. This CDR3 is 15 amino acids long. The germline CDR1 and CDR2 sequences are SGHVS and FQNEAQ. V was pared by 3 bases and J by 6 bases, with 6 bases of the junction left unmatched. The CDR3 DNA is TGTGCCAGCAGCTTCGGACTAGCGGTGGGGGATACGCAGTATTTT. It specifies CASSFGLAVGDTQYF.

This clonotype was detected a few times. The V and J genes are TRBV4-1 and TRBJ2-7, with D possibly TRBD2 on 5 matching bases. The CDR3 has 16 amino acids. CDR1 MGHRA and CDR2 YSYEKL come from the germline V gene. Between the trimmed V and J ends, which lost 1 base and 7 bases, there was a span of 20 bases. The CDR3 sequence: CASSQVMRGRVREQYF. The CDR3 nucleotides are TGCGCCAGCAGCCAAGTTATGAGAGGGAGAGTTCGGGAGCAGTACTTC.

This clonotype came up many times. The chain recombines TRBV7-9 with TRBJ2-7, with D perhaps TRBD1 (5 bases). This CDR3 has 15 amino acids. Germline values: CDR1 SEHNR, CDR2 FQNEAQ (reference sequence). Between the trimmed V and J ends, which lost 4 bases and 0 bases, there was a span of 13 bases. DNA for the CDR3: TGTGCCAGCAGCTCCGGTGGGGCGTCCTCCTACGAGCAGTACTTC. Protein: CASSSGGASSYEQYF.

This clonotype was counted at least ten times. This chain connects TRBV2 to TRBJ2-3; D is possibly TRBD2 (6 bases). Germline V gene lookup returns CDR1 SNHLY and CDR2 FYNNEI. Trimming left V 8 bases short and J 6 bases short, with 21 bases between. This CDR3 is 15 amino acids long. CDR3 region: CASWGRSSGVDTQYF. For the CDR3, the DNA is TGTGCCAGCTGGGGAAGGAGTAGCGGCGTCGATACGCAGTATTTT.

This clonotype was picked up many times. The chain combines TRBV6-2 or TRBV6-3 with TRBJ2-1, with 10 nucleotides matching TRBD2. The V segment lost 8 bases and the J segment 8 bases; nucleotides outside the gene matches: 6. The CDR3 loop spans 13 amino acids. CDR1 and CDR2 (germline): MNHEY, SVGEGT. The CDR3 region is CASLAGETDEQFF. CDR3 sequence (DNA): TGTGCCAGCCTAGCGGGGGAGACGGATGAGCAGTTCTTC.

This clonotype has at least ten counts. V gene TRBV7-9 combines with J gene TRBJ1-4; D unresolved. V shed 0 bases and J shed 0 bases, with 14 bases lying between them. The CDR3 extends over 18 amino acids. Germline CDR1 reads SEHNR; CDR2 reads FQNEAQ (reference sequence). CDR3 residues: CASSLAKVVRATNEKLFF. As DNA, the CDR3 is TGTGCCAGCAGCTTAGCGAAGGTAGTCCGAGCAACTAATGAAAAACTGTTTTTT.

This clonotype occurred many times. The V and J genes are TRBV29-1 and TRBJ2-7; a weak D match, TRBD1 (6 bases). CDR3 length: 13 residues. Germline CDR1 is SQVTM and CDR2 is ANQGSEA. Trimming took 3 bases from V and 7 from J, leaving 16 bases between them. DNA of the CDR3: TGCAGCGTTGATGGGGACACCCGTGTGGAGCAGTACTTC. Translation gives CSVDGDTRVEQYF.

This clonotype showed up many times. The rearrangement links TRBV29-1 to TRBJ1-5, with a weak D call TRBD1 (6 bases). The CDR3 consists of 12 residues. V gave up 4 bases and J gave up 9 bases, with 13 bases separating them. Germline V gene lookup returns CDR1 SQVTM and CDR2 ANQGSEA. In DNA form, the CDR3 reads TGCAGCGTTGTATACAGGGACGGGCCCCAGCATTTT. Its translation: CSVVYRDGPQHF.